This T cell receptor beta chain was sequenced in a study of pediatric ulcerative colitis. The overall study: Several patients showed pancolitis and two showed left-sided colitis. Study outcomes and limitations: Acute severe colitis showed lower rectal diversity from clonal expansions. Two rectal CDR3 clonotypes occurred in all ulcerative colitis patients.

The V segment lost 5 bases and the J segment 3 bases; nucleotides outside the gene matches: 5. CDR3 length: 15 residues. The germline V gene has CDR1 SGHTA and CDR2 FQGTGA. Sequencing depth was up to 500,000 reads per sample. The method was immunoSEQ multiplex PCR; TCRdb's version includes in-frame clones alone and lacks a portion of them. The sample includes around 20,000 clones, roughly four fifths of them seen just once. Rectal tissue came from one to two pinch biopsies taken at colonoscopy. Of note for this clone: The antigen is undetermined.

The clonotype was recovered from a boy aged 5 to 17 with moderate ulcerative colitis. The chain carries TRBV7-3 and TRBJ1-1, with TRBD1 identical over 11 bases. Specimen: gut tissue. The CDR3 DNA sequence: TGTGCCAGCAGCGCGGACAGGGGGCCATACACTGAAGCTTTCTTT. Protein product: CASSADRGPYTEAFF.